This T cell receptor (beta chain) originates from a study of T cells in Graves' hyperthyroidism and ophthalmopathy. Findings of the study overall: Separating ophthalmopathy from stable hyperthyroidism was achieved by a 13 V-J model.

In this sample, this clonotype turned up many times. Its matching antigen is unknown. Amplification yielded TCR beta CDR3 regions, with RNA transcripts as the source. Initially, a first-round RT-PCR of the TCR CDR3 employed the HTBI primer set. TCRdb reprocessed the multiplex PCR reads with MiXCR, giving one entry per CDR3 protein. The sample lists more than 500,000 distinct CDR3 sequences, around 15% occurring once. Patients were excluded because of uncontrolled infection, other autoimmune disease, pregnancy or lactation. The study based diagnoses on clinical symptoms, serum thyroxine and TRAb, thyroid ultrasound and orbital computed tomography. The TCR comes from a woman aged 25-40 years with Graves' hyperthyroidism. The sample taken for sequencing was blood.

The CDR3 DNA reads as TGTGCCAGCAGTGAAGTGGGTAGGCGGGAGATCGCAGATACGCAGTATTTT. Translation gives CASSEVGRREIADTQYF. The V gene is TRBV6-1, the J gene TRBJ2-3; 7 nucleotides align to TRBD2. The CDR3 runs to 17 residues. V lost 1 base to trimming and J lost 4 bases; unmatched junction nucleotides: 11. The germline V gene encodes CDR1 MNHNS and CDR2 SASEGT.